The clone carrying this TCR beta chain was picked up many times. Its specificity is unknown. Germline loops: CDR1 SGHTA, CDR2 FQGTGA. The CDR3 loop spans 12 amino acids. V was clipped by 2 bases and J by 6 bases, with 4 bases between them. The data derive from a study of early T cells in non-severe SARS-CoV-2 infection. Across the whole study: The sequenced material was bulk RNA from unsorted whole blood, and its chains were unpaired.

Each single cDNA molecule received a unique molecular identifier. TCRdb redid the calling of the 5' RACE reads with MiXCR, one entry per CDR3 protein. The data show about 32,000 distinct CDR3 sequences, roughly 5.2% seen once. Whole-study results and caveats: Comparison of clonotypes with VDJdb favored anti-spike CD8 responses while missing private and CD4 specificities.

What was sequenced was whole blood. This TCR derives from an adult who was a healthcare worker with PCR-confirmed SARS-CoV-2 infection or an uninfected control (not recorded which). V is TRBV7-3 and J is TRBJ2-2, with no clear D. CDR3 loop: CASSLGAGELFF. The DNA of the CDR3 is TGTGCCAGCAGCTTAGGGGCCGGGGAGCTGTTTTTT.